This T cell receptor beta chain comes out of a study of identical twins. CDR1 LGHDT and CDR2 YNNKEL come from the germline V gene (reference sequence). This CDR3 is built from 13 residues. On this clonotype: A read error may account for a junction end that differs from germline.

A single record per CDR3 protein comes from TCRdb applying MiXCR to the 5' RACE reads. The sample holds 1.5 million to 2 million distinct CDR3 sequences; 32% are singletons and the top ten take less than 0.35%. The chain joins TRBV3-1 to TRBJ1-5; unclear D gene. The receptor was derived from a newborn girl in good health. The sample consisted of cord blood. The CDR3 spells CASSQRNSQPQHF. The CDR3 DNA follows: TGTGCCAGCAGCCAACGAAACAGTCAGCCTCAGCATTTT.